This T cell receptor beta chain was captured in a study of monozygotic twins with inflammatory bowel disease. Germline CDR1 reads MGHDK; CDR2 reads SYGVNS. This CDR3 region has 13 residues. In the case of this clonotype: The antigen is not known.

Study-level findings and limits: Compared with healthy co-twins, IBD patients showed reduced TCRbeta repertoire diversity by inverse Simpson.

Reanalyzing the 5' RACE reads, TCRdb keeps one entry per CDR3 protein, without DNA. The sample holds under 45,000 distinct CDR3 sequences. This chain connects TRBV25-1 to TRBJ2-7; without DNA, the TCRdb call of TRBD1 cannot be checked. The receptor was isolated from a human donor with ulcerative colitis or Crohn's disease, or a healthy co-twin of an affected twin (not recorded which). The specimen sequenced was blood. The CDR3 loop is CASSRDGPYEQYF.